This TCR beta chain was identified during a study of T cell repertoires in cytomegalovirus infection. As for the study in general: It was recently identified HLA-C-restricted and well-studied HLA-B-restricted CMV epitopes that the study used. Study-wide findings and caveats: Predominance within the ex vivo response was attributable to HLA-C-restricted CMV-specific TCR beta clonotypes.

Germline values: CDR1 MGHDK, CDR2 SYGVNS. V was shortened by 3 bases and J by 3 bases, with 6 bases between the two germline ends. The CDR3 has 13 amino acids. This clonotype was recorded a few times. The antigen remains undetermined. TCRdb itself ran the reads through MiXCR, one entry per CDR3 protein. The sample lists about 920,000 distinct CDR3 sequences; approximately 31% were seen once. The sample here was cultured CD8+ T cells from PBMCs, taken from culture after CMV antigen stimulation. This TCR was sampled from a human donor in good health (CMV status not recorded). Some clones in this sample may be carry-over from other donors' samples. The rearrangement joins TRBV25-1 to TRBJ2-1, with D perhaps matching TRBD1 or TRBD2 (5 bases each). CDR3 bases: TGTGCCAGCAGTGAGGGGGACTACAATGAGCAGTTCTTC. Translated: CASSEGDYNEQFF.